Each of the 6 T cell receptor beta chains below was sequenced from the same sample in a study of T cells after yellow fever vaccination (dated by TCRdb to between 2019 and 2020). This sample's treatment or condition label indicates: live attenuated yellow fever vaccine strain. Library construction relied on 5' RACE. The instrument given in TCRdb is Illumina HiSeq 2500. TCRdb's own reprocessing of the public reads used fastp at Q25 and MiXCR and kept productive beta chains. Each entry is one CDR3 protein sequence, shown with its most common DNA and genes. Present in this sample are a few hundred thousand distinct CDR3 sequences, 10% to 15% of which were seen just once. The ten most abundant clones make up approximately 0.49% of the sample. Sample: CD4+ T cells sorted from PBMCs, taken 45 days after the yellow fever booster vaccination. Receptor source: a man aged 25 to 40 who received the YFV17D yellow fever vaccine.

This clonotype has just a few counts. The V gene is TRBV24-1, the J gene TRBJ2-1; either TRBD1 or TRBD2 may fit D (6 bases each). Germline V gives CDR1 KGHDR, CDR2 SFDVKD. This CDR3 contains 15 residues. The ends were cut back, 10 bases at V and 9 bases at J, with 24 bases in the middle. CDR3 in amino acids: CATGRGGTGGTEQFF. In DNA, the CDR3 is TGTGCCACTGGGCGAGGGGGGACCGGAGGTACTGAGCAGTTCTTC.

This chain links TRBV29-1 with TRBJ1-5; 8 nucleotides align to TRBD1. Germline V lookup: CDR1 SQVTM, CDR2 ANQGSEA. There are 14 residues in the CDR3. V was pared by 4 bases and J by 3 bases, with 5 bases of the junction left unmatched. The DNA of the CDR3 is TGCAGCGTTGCGACAGGGGCGAACAATCAGCCCCAGCATTTT. Translated: CSVATGANNQPQHF. Filled out from reference TRBV29-1 and TRBJ1-5, the complete variable domain reads SAVISQKPSRDICQRGTSLTIQCQVDSQVTMMFWYRQQPGQSLTLIATANQGSEATYESGFVIDKFPISRPNLTFSTLTVSNMSPEDSSIYLCSVATGANNQPQHFGDGTRLSIL.

This clonotype has only a few counts. The rearrangement joins TRBV20-1 to TRBJ1-4, with D perhaps TRBD1 (5 bases). CDR1 DFQATT and CDR2 SNEGSKA come from the germline V gene (reference sequence). This CDR3 is built from 14 residues. The CDR3 protein is CSVTPGGTNEKLFF. The CDR3 DNA reads as TGCAGCGTCACCCCCGGGGGTACTAATGAAAAACTGTTTTTT.

In its sample, this clonotype was seen a few times. The V gene is TRBV11-1, the J gene TRBJ2-1; D unclear. This CDR3 has 13 amino acids. The V end was cut by 3 bases, the J end by 8 bases, with 11 bases between. CDR1 and CDR2 (germline): SGHAT, FQDESV (reference sequence). In DNA, the CDR3 is TGTGCCAGCAGCTTCACCCGACTCTATGAGCAGTTCTTC. Its translation is CASSFTRLYEQFF.

This clonotype has a count of ten or more. This chain uses TRBV12-3 or TRBV12-4 with TRBJ2-1; 10 positions match TRBD2. The V and J ends lost 3 bases and 10 bases, in that order; junction bases with no gene match: 6. This CDR3 spans 14 amino acids. CDR3 sequence reads: CASSFASGRREQFF. CDR3 DNA: TGTGCCAGCAGTTTTGCTAGCGGGAGACGGGAGCAGTTCTTC.

Here the CDR3 reads CASSLSLSDTQYF. CDR3 in DNA: TGTGCCAGCAGCTTAAGCCTTTCAGATACGCAGTATTTT. V and J are TRBV7-2 and TRBJ2-3, with D unclear. Trimming removed 2 bases at V and 4 bases at J, with 7 bases between. The germline V gene has CDR1 SGHTA and CDR2 FQGNSA. The CDR3 covers 13 residues.